These 5 T cell receptor beta chains were all obtained from the same sample, sequenced in a study of T cell changes during pregnancy in multiple sclerosis. Assay used: immunoSEQ multiplex PCR; TCRdb lists only in-frame clones, some missing. The sample carries 15,000 to 20,000 clones, approximately 90% recorded once. The sample here was CD8+ T cells from peripheral blood mononuclear cells, taken in the third trimester of pregnancy. The receptors derive from a female donor in good health, enrolled as a control in a pregnancy study.

The chain recombines TRBV27 with TRBJ1-1; D not certain. Trimming took off 9 bases at V and 0 bases at J, with 11 bases between the two ends. Per the germline V gene, CDR1 is MNHEY and CDR2 is SMNVEV (reference sequence). This CDR3 is 13 amino acids long. CDR3 nucleotide sequence: TGTGCCAGTCACGACAACTTGAACACTGAAGCTTTCTTT. Translated, it gives CASHDNLNTEAFF.

The gene calls are TRBV9 and TRBJ2-3, with 7 bases fitting TRBD2. This CDR3 comprises 15 residues. Germline V gives CDR1 SGDLS, CDR2 YYNGEE. V shed 3 bases and J 0 bases; nucleotides not matched to a gene: 4. The CDR3 DNA sequence: TGTGCCAGCAGCGGCGGGGGTTCTAGCACAGATACGCAGTATTTT. This codes for CASSGGGSSTDTQYF. The full variable domain, rest sourced from reference TRBV9 and TRBJ2-3, is DSGVTQTPKHLITATGQRVTLRCSPRSGDLSVYWYQQSLDQGLQFLIQYYNGEERAKGNILERFSAQQFPDLHSELNLSSLELGDSALYFCASSGGGSSTDTQYFGPGTRLTVL.

The chain joins TRBV2 to TRBJ2-7, with TRBD2 identical over 10 bases. The V segment lost 3 bases and the J segment 6 bases; nucleotides outside the gene matches: 11. The germline V gene encodes CDR1 SNHLY and CDR2 FYNNEI. This CDR3 is 16 amino acids long. This CDR3 is CASSDTSGDKSGEQYF. The CDR3 DNA reads as TGTGCCAGCAGTGACACTAGCGGGGACAAGTCTGGCGAGCAGTACTTC.

J is TRBJ2-6 and V is TRBV9; 7 nucleotides align to TRBD1. V lost 3 bases, J lost 4 bases, and 10 bases stayed unmatched. CDR1 and CDR2 (germline): SGDLS, YYNGEE. This CDR3 comprises 17 residues. The CDR3 nucleotides read TGTGCCAGCAGCGATCCGGGACAGACGCGGGGGGCCAACGTCCTGACTTTC. The encoded protein is CASSDPGQTRGANVLTF.

The genes are TRBV27 and TRBJ2-3, with D possibly being TRBD2 (5 bases). The germline CDR1 and CDR2 sequences are MNHEY and SMNVEV (reference sequence). Trimming pared 1 base from V and 1 base from J, leaving 18 bases between. This CDR3 has 18 residues. DNA for the CDR3: TGTGCCAGCAGTTTATACCGCCACCCCCCCGGGGGCACAGATACGCAGTATTTT. This gives the protein CASSLYRHPPGGTDTQYF.